The T cell receptor (beta chain) under discussion was sequenced for a study of CD8 T cells in Susac syndrome. Germline V gives CDR1 MDHEN, CDR2 SYDVKM. Deletions cut 2 bases from V and 3 bases from J, with 7 bases between. The CDR3 totals 13 residues. Random hexamers were used to reverse transcribe the RNA input (0.5 to 1 ug). The method of amplification for TCR beta CDR3 was immunoSEQ multiplex PCR, covering 54 Vbeta and 13 Jbeta. Each CDR3 protein is one row after TCRdb ran MiXCR on the immunoSEQ multiplex PCR reads. The top ten hold over 0.09% of the sample, which has some 260,000 distinct CDR3 sequences, more than 75% seen once. This clonotype was observed a handful of times.

This clonotype was sampled from a human donor with multiple sclerosis. Sequenced: CD8+ T cells from PBMCs. The chain has TRBV28 and TRBJ1-1; D might be TRBD1 (6 bases). CDR3 in amino acids: CASSLGGHTEAFF. The DNA of the CDR3 is TGTGCCAGCAGTTTAGGGGGCCACACTGAAGCTTTCTTT.